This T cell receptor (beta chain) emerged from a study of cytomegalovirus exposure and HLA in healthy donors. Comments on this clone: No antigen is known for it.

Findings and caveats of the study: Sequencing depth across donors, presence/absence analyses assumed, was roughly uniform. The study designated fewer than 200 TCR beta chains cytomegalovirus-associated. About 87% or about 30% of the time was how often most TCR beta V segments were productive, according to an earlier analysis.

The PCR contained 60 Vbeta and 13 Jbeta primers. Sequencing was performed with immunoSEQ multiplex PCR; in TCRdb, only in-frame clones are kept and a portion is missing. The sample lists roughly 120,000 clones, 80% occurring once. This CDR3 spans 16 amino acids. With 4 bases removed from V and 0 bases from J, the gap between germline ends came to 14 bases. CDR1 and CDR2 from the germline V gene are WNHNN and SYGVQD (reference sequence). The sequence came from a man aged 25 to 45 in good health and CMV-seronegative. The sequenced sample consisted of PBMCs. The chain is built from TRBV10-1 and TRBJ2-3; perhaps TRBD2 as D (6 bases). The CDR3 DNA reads TGCGCCAGCAGTGTTGTAGCGGACCTGAGCACAGATACGCAGTATTTT. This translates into CASSVVADLSTDTQYF.